The rows below give T cell receptor beta chains drawn from one sample of a study of CXCR3-negative and CXCR3-positive naive CD8 T cells. No DNA is given; TCRdb re-called the 5' RACE reads and lists each CDR3 protein once. Its table lists about 62,000 distinct CDR3 sequences. The sequenced sample consisted of naive CXCR3- CD8+ T cells from blood. The receptor source for this set is a human donor in good health. Some clones in this sample may be carry-over from other donors' samples. The CDR3 runs from the conserved cysteine through the conserved F or W.

v_gene	j_gene	CDR3aa
TRBV4-3	TRBJ1-3	CASSQDWRGYGTGNTIYF
TRBV20-1	TRBJ2-2	CSAPGQTNTGELFF
TRBV7-9	TRBJ2-7	CASSLGDRGLYEQYF
TRBV6-2/TRBV6-3	TRBJ2-2	CASSYGGLAGMNTGELFF
TRBV6-4	TRBJ2-1	CASSLDASSINEQFF
TRBV6-6	TRBJ2-1	CASTPRDSLNEQFF
TRBV12-3/TRBV12-4	TRBJ2-5	CASRSDSTEETQYF
TRBV27	TRBJ2-7	CASSFRDRAYEQYF
TRBV3-1	TRBJ2-3	CASSPGLAGPASTDTQYF
TRBV4-3	TRBJ1-2	CASSQDTGQDYGYTF
TRBV5-6	TRBJ2-7	CASSLGTDSYEQYF
TRBV13	TRBJ1-1	CASSEVANTEAFF
TRBV13	TRBJ2-7	CASSLSGGADYEQYF
TRBV9	TRBJ2-1	CASSAGGIINEQFF
TRBV4-3	TRBJ2-2	CASRGLAGDTGELFF
TRBV13	TRBJ2-7	CASSAGGTSYEQYF
TRBV5-5	TRBJ1-1	CASSFSLNTEAFF